The subject of this entry is one T cell receptor beta chain. These data come from a study of control samples from healthy donors and cancer patients. Generated by immunoSEQ multiplex PCR, the TCRdb table keeps only in-frame clones and is missing some. The table has 100,000 to 150,000 clones, around nine tenths seen once. The V gene lost 5 bases and the J gene lost 2 bases, with 13 bases spanning the gap. CDR1 ENHRY and CDR2 SYGVKD come from the germline V gene. This CDR3 region has 14 residues. The chain combines TRBV10-3 with TRBJ2-7; a weak D match, TRBD1 (6 bases). The receptor was derived from a man aged 25 to 45 in good health. What was sequenced was blood. CDR3 sequence reads: CAISRDTTTYEQYF. The CDR3 region has the DNA TGTGCCATCAGTCGGGACACAACAACCTACGAGCAGTACTTC.